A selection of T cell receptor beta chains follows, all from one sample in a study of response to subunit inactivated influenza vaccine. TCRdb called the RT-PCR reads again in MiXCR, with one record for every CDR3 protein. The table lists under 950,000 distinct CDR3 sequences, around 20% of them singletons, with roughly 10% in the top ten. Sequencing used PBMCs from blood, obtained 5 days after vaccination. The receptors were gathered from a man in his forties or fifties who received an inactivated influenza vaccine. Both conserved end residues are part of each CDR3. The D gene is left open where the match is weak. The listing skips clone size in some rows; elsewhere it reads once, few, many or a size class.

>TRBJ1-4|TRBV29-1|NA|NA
TGCAGCGTTGAAGGCCCTGGGGGTCGACAAAAACTGTTTTTT
CSVEGPGGRQKLFF
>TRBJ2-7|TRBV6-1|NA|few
TGTGCCAGCGAGCCAAACACCTACGAGCAGTACTTC
CASEPNTYEQYF
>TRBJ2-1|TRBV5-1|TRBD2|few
TGCGCCAGCAGCACTATAGCGGGGGGGACTAATGAGCAGTTCTTC
CASSTIAGGTNEQFF
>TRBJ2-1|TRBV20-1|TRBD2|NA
TGCAGTGCCTTACTTTTGACTAGCGGGGTTGGGCATGAGCAGTTCTTC
CSALLLTSGVGHEQFF
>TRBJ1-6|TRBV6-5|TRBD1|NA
TGTGCCAGCAGTTACTCAAGACAGGGGCCAAATTCACCCCTCCACTTT
CASSYSRQGPNSPLHF
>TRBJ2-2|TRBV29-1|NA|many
TGCAGCGTTGGCTCGCAGACGAACACCGGGGAGCTGTTTTTT
CSVGSQTNTGELFF
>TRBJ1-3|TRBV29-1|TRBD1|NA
TGCAGCGTTGAAGATCTTCAGGGGGCGACTGGAAACACCATATATTTT
CSVEDLQGATGNTIYF
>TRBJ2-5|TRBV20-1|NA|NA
TGCAGCTCGGGCCAGGCGGCGGGAAGGGGGCAGACCCAGTACTTC
CSSGQAAGRGQTQYF
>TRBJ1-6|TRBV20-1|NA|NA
TGCAGTGCTAGATCTTCAAATCGACAACATTCACCCCTCCACTTT
CSARSSNRQHSPLHF
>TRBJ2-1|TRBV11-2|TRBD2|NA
TGTGCCAGCAGCTGGGGGGGTCTAGCGGGAACATCCTACAATGAGCAGTTCTTC
CASSWGGLAGTSYNEQFF
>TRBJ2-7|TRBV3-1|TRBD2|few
TGTGCCAGCAGCCATCTCCAGGGACTAGCGGGAGCCGAGCAGTACTTC
CASSHLQGLAGAEQYF
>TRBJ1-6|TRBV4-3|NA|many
TGCGCCAGCAGCCAAGATATGTCAGGGCGGTCACCCCTCCACTTT
CASSQDMSGRSPLHF
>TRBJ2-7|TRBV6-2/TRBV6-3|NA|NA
TGTGCCAGCAGTTACTCGATCGGGAAGAGGGTCCACGAGCAGTACTTC
CASSYSIGKRVHEQYF
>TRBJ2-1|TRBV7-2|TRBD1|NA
TGTGCCAGCAGCCTCATGACAGGGAATCGCAACAATGAGCAGTTCTTC
CASSLMTGNRNNEQFF
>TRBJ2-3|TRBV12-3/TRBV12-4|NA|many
TGTGCCAGCAGTTTAACTCCCCAACTTGATACGCGGTATTTT
CASSLTPQLDTRYF
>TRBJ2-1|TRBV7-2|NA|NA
TGTGCCAGCAGCTTAGTTACGCCCAGCAGGGGAGACAATGAGCAGTTCTTC
CASSLVTPSRGDNEQFF
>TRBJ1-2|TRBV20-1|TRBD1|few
TGCAGTGCTAGAGGGCAGGGGGCGAATGGCTACACCTTC
CSARGQGANGYTF
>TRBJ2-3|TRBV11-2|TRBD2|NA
TGTGCCAGCAGCTTAGGTCCCGGGACTAGCGGGGGGGAACCCACAGATACGCAGTATTTT
CASSLGPGTSGGEPTDTQYF
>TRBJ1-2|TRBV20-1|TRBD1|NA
TGCAGTGCTCGCACCGACAGGGGGAGAGGCTACACCTTC
CSARTDRGRGYTF
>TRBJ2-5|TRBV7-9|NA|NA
TGTGCCAGCAGCTTCAACCCAGGTGGGCAAGAGACCCAGTACTTC
CASSFNPGGQETQYF
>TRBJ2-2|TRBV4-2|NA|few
TGTGCCAGCAGCCAGGGTTGGAAGGCCTCCGCCGGGGAGCTGTTTTTT
CASSQGWKASAGELFF
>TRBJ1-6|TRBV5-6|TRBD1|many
TGTGCCAGCAGCTTGGAGCCTGCCTTTCGACAGGGTGGGGATTCACCCCTCCACTTT
CASSLEPAFRQGGDSPLHF
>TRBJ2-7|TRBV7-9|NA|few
TGTGCCAGCAGCGCCCCACTGGCGGCTAATCCCTACGAGCAGTACTTC
CASSAPLAANPYEQYF